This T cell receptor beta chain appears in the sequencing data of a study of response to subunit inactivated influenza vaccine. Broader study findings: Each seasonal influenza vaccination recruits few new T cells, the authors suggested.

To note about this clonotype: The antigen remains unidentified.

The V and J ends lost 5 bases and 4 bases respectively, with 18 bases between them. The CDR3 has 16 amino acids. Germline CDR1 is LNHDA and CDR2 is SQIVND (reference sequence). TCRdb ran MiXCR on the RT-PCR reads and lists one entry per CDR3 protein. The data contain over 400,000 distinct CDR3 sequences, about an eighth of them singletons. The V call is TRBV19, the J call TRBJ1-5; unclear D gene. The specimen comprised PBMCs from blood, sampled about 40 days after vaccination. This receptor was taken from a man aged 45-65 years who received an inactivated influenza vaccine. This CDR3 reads CASSPGGGNGNQPQHF. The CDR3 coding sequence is TGTGCCAGTAGTCCCGGTGGTGGGAACGGGAATCAGCCCCAGCATTTT.